Listed here is a single T cell receptor (beta chain). The target antigen is unknown. The data stem from a study of early T cells in non-severe SARS-CoV-2 infection. Individual cDNA molecules received unique molecular identifiers. From the 5' RACE reads, TCRdb called clonotypes with MiXCR, one entry per CDR3 protein. The table shows more than 65,000 distinct CDR3 sequences, with over 9% occurring only once. Findings and limits, study-wide: CD4 and private specificities were missed by VDJdb matching, which favored anti-spike CD8 responses.

This CDR3 region has 16 residues. Trimming at V came to 5 bases and at J to 5 bases, leaving 12 bases not matched to a gene. Looked up from germline, CDR1 is MDHEN and CDR2 is SYDVKM. The chain employs TRBV28 and TRBJ1-5, with TRBD1 matching over 7 bases. The source material was whole blood. The receptor was isolated from an adult who was a healthcare worker with PCR-confirmed SARS-CoV-2 infection or an uninfected control (not recorded which). CDR3 residues: CASSPRGGDRHQPQHF. The CDR3 coding sequence is TGTGCCAGCAGTCCTCGAGGGGGGGACAGACATCAGCCCCAGCATTTT.